This record covers a single TCR beta chain. Germline V gives CDR1 SGHRS, CDR2 YFSETQ. Trimming removed 1 base from V and 3 bases from J; junction bases left unmatched: 3. The CDR3 runs to 14 residues. The table came from immunoSEQ multiplex PCR; TCRdb's copy has only in-frame clones and leaves some out. The repertoire holds 100,000 to 150,000 clones, with over 75% as singletons. This sample was included in a study of control samples from healthy donors and cancer patients. The chain has TRBV5-1 and TRBJ1-2, with 7 nucleotides matching TRBD1. Sequences were obtained from blood. The sequence derives from a man aged 60 to 69 in good health. For the CDR3, the DNA is TGCGCCAGCAGCTTGAGACAGGGAGACTATGGCTACACCTTC. It encodes CASSLRQGDYGYTF.